This T cell receptor (beta chain) was identified in a study of shared T cell receptors in the human thymus. The CDR3 runs to 15 residues. The V end lost 0 bases, the J end lost 3 bases, and 11 bases lay between the germline ends. Germline loops: CDR1 SGHDN, CDR2 FVKESK. This table comes from immunoSEQ multiplex PCR, and its TCRdb copy is limited to in-frame clones, with some not included. The data contain approximately 580,000 clones, around 78% of them seen just once; the ten biggest clones take up more than 0.01%. The same specimen was also included in a second study, on human thymus T cells. That paper adds: Infants served as donors; they were healthy and Finnish and were having corrective surgery for congenital heart defects. Thymic tissue was derived from resections collected during corrective heart surgery. Thymic and blood repertoires appeared to carry a bias in their V and J gene usage. Highly overlapping thymic repertoires in unrelated individuals were reported by related research.

Sequencing was carried out using thymocytes. The sequence was obtained from a boy less than two years old with a congenital heart defect. J is TRBJ1-1 and V is TRBV14, with D tentatively TRBD1 (5 bases). CDR3 nucleotide sequence: TGTGCCAGCAGCCAAGATAGGGGCCTGGACACTGAAGCTTTCTTT. It yields the protein CASSQDRGLDTEAFF.